This passage covers 2 T cell receptor beta chains from one sample sequenced in a study of blood T cell repertoires in COVID-19 (dated by TCRdb to about 2020). Libraries were prepared through the immunoSEQ multiplex PCR assay. TCRdb's version of the immuneACCESS table is confined to in-frame rearrangements and falls short of the full clone set. An unresolved V gene accounts for under half of the shortfall where checked; the remainder is of unknown origin. The sample table shows fewer than 250,000 clones, and roughly four fifths are seen once. The leading ten clones occupy roughly 12% of the sample. The sequenced material came from peripheral blood. These TCRs come from a woman aged 40 to 50 with acute or convalescent COVID-19.

This clone was seen more than once but under ten times. The rearrangement uses TRBV30 and TRBJ2-7; D call uncertain. The CDR3 loop spans 15 amino acids. CDR1 GTSNPN and CDR2 SVGIG come from the germline V gene (reference sequence). The germline V and J ends were trimmed by 0 bases and 3 bases, with 15 bases remaining between them. The CDR3: CAWSVPLARFYEQYF. The DNA for the CDR3 is TGTGCCTGGAGTGTACCTCTCGCCAGGTTCTACGAGCAGTACTTC.

The chain has TRBV7-9 and TRBJ2-1; 7 positions match TRBD1. The CDR3 has 17 residues. J gave up 3 bases and V 4 bases, and 12 bases lay outside the gene matches. The germline CDR1 and CDR2 sequences are SEHNR and FQNEAQ (reference sequence). The CDR3 spells CASSSLTRDRYYNEQFF. The CDR3 DNA reads as TGTGCCAGCAGCTCATTAACCCGGGACAGATACTACAATGAGCAGTTCTTC.